The source of this T cell receptor beta chain is a study of shared clonotypes between healthy human individuals. Free of recent acute infections or vaccinations, the donors were healthy HIV-negative adults. The test was conducted at deep level. Using immunoSEQ multiplex PCR, the repertoire was profiled, and TCRdb retains in-frame clones only, with some absent. Counted here are under 1,900,000 clones, around 98.5% occurring once; the ten biggest clones make up roughly 0.35%. In germline, CDR1 is ENHRY, CDR2 SYGVKD. The CDR3 is 13 residues long. With 8 bases removed from V and 1 base from J, the gap between germline ends came to 8 bases.

This receptor was taken from a young man in good health. V and J are TRBV10-3 and TRBJ2-2, with D possibly TRBD2 on 5 matching bases. Source material: naive CD4+ T cells sorted from blood. Indicated subset: CD45RA+ positively selected. The CDR3 protein is CAIRTVNTGELFF. The CDR3 region has the DNA TGTGCCATCCGGACTGTGAACACCGGGGAGCTGTTTTTT.